One and the same sample provided the 2 T cell receptor beta chains below, sequenced in a study of blood T cell repertoires in COVID-19. Using immunoSEQ multiplex PCR, the repertoire was profiled, and TCRdb retains in-frame clones only, with some absent. The sample lists approximately 90,000 clones; 80% to 90% were seen once. The material sequenced was peripheral blood. The receptors stem from a man between 50 and 59 years old with acute or convalescent COVID-19.

The V gene is TRBV10-3, the J gene TRBJ2-3, with 8 bases matching TRBD2. The CDR3 loop spans 14 amino acids. The junction had 3 bases not matched to a gene; V was cut back by 6 bases and J by 1 base. Germline assignment: CDR1 ENHRY and CDR2 SYGVKD. In DNA form, the CDR3 reads TGTGCCATCAGCCAACTAGCGGGCACAGATACGCAGTATTTT. Its translation: CAISQLAGTDTQYF.

This clone is classed as medium-sized (0.01 to 0.1%). V usage is TRBV5-1 and J usage is TRBJ1-1; possible D gene TRBD1, 5 bases. Germline V gives CDR1 SGHRS, CDR2 YFSETQ. This CDR3 has 19 amino acids. V was pared by 0 bases and J by 5 bases, with 26 bases between. CDR3 DNA sequence: TGCGCCAGCAGCTTGGCGCCAGGGACCGGGGCGGGAAAGAATACTGAAGCTTTCTTT. Translated, it gives CASSLAPGTGAGKNTEAFF. Filled out from reference TRBV5-1 and TRBJ1-1, the complete variable domain reads KAGVTQTPRYLIKTRGQQVTLSCSPISGHRSVSWYQQTPGQGLQFLFEYFSETQRNKGNFPGRFSGRQFSNSRSEMNVSTLELGDSALYLCASSLAPGTGAGKNTEAFFGQGTRLTVV.